The source of this TCR beta chain is a study of shared T cell receptors in the human thymus. The assay was immunoSEQ multiplex PCR, and TCRdb's table has in-frame clones only and misses some. The data show under 450,000 clones, around 95% seen once. This CDR3 spans 16 amino acids. CDR1 and CDR2 (germline): SGDLS, YYNGEE. Trimming removed 3 bases from V and 4 bases from J; junction bases left unmatched: 5. The sequencing input was thymocytes. This receptor was taken from a human donor. This chain joins TRBV9 and TRBJ2-5, with 14 bases fitting TRBD2. CDR3 region: CASSAGLAGVAETQYF. In DNA form, the CDR3 reads TGTGCCAGCAGCGCGGGACTAGCGGGAGTAGCAGAGACCCAGTACTTC.